This TCR beta chain was recovered during a study of T cells after yellow fever vaccination. Looking at the study overall: With SMART-Seq v4 Ultra Low Input, the fractions containing low cell numbers were prepared.

One entry per CDR3 protein results from TCRdb running MiXCR on the 5' RACE reads. This sample has more than 350,000 distinct CDR3 sequences; 11% occur once, and the top ten carry 15% to 20%. This clonotype has only a few counts. Its antigen is unidentified. Findings of the study overall: Subsequent booster samples again held most clones from primary vaccination (roughly 95% CD4, roughly 90% CD8). A weaker secondary response peaked on day 5, the primary on day 15. The study noted that FACS-sorted repertoires could contain abundant clonotypes contaminating from the bulk population.

The CDR3 extends over 13 amino acids. Trimming shortened V by 6 bases and J by 0 bases, and 9 bases separated the two germline ends. Sequencing was performed on PBMCs, taken on the day of the first yellow fever vaccination. V is TRBV12-3 or TRBV12-4 and J is TRBJ2-7, with D hard to call. This TCR was sampled from a man aged 18 to 30 who received the YFV17D yellow fever vaccine. CDR3 residues: CASRRTASYEQYF. CDR3 bases: TGTGCCAGCAGGAGGACGGCCTCCTACGAGCAGTACTTC.